This entry describes one T cell receptor (beta chain). The data stem from a study of response to subunit inactivated influenza vaccine. TCRdb re-analysed the RT-PCR reads in MiXCR, keeping a single row per CDR3 protein. The sample lists some 550,000 distinct CDR3 sequences, roughly a quarter occurring once. These data were also filed under a second study, of T cells expressing NK-cell markers. That work states: Libraries used 5'RACE template switching adding universal primer site and UMIs.

The sequencing used CD4+ T cells sorted from PBMCs, collected 11 to 12 days after vaccination. The receptor was isolated from a man aged 45 to 65 who received an inactivated influenza vaccine.

In DNA, the CDR3 is TGTGCCAGCAGTGAAGTTCAGGGAGGGGCTGAAGCTTTCTTT. It codes for CASSEVQGGAEAFF. V is TRBV6-1 and J is TRBJ1-1; D possibly corresponds to TRBD1 (5 bases). Deletions cut 1 base from V and 6 bases from J, with 12 bases between. Germline-derived CDR1 and CDR2 are MNHNS and SASEGT. There are 14 residues in the CDR3.